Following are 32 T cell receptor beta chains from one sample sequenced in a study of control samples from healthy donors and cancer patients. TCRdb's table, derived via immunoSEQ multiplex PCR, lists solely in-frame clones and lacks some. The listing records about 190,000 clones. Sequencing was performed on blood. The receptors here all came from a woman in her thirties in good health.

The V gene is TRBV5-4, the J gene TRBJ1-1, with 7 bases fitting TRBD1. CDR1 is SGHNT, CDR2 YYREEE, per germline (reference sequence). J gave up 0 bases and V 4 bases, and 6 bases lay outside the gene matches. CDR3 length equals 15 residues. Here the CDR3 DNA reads TGTGCCAGCAGCCCGTGGGACAGAATGAACACTGAAGCTTTCTTT. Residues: CASSPWDRMNTEAFF.

The DNA for the CDR3 is TGCGCCAGCAGCGTTGGGACAGGAGGGTACGAGCAGTACTTC. Translation: CASSVGTGGYEQYF. J is TRBJ2-7 and V is TRBV4-3, with 8 bases lining up with TRBD1. Trimming took 5 bases from V and 4 from J; bases not matched to a gene: 7. The CDR3 spans 14 residues. Germline V gene sequence: CDR1 LGHNA, CDR2 YSLEER.

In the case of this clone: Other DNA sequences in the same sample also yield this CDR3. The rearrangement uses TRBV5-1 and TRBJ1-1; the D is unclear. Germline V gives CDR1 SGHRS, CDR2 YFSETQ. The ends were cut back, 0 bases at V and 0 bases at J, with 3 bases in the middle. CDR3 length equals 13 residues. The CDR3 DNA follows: TGCGCCAGCAGCTTGGAGGTGAACACTGAAGCTTTCTTT. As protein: CASSLEVNTEAFF.

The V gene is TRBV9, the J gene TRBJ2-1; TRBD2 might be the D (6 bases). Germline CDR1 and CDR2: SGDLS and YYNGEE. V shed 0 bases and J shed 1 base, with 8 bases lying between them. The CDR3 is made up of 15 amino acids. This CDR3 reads CASSVDGGSYNEQFF. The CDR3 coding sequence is TGTGCCAGCAGCGTAGACGGGGGTTCCTACAATGAGCAGTTCTTC.

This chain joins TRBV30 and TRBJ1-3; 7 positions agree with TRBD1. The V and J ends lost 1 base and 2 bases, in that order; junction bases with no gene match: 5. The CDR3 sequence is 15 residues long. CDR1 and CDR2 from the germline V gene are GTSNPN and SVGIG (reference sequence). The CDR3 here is CAWSATQGAGNTIYF. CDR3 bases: TGTGCCTGGAGTGCGACTCAGGGGGCTGGAAACACCATATATTTT.

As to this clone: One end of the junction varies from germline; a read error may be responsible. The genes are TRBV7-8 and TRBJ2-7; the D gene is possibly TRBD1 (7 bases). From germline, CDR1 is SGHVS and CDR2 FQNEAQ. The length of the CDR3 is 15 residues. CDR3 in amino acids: CASSLVGQDVRELHF. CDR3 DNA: TGTGCCAGCAGCTTAGTTGGACAGGATGTCCGGGAGTTGCACTTC.

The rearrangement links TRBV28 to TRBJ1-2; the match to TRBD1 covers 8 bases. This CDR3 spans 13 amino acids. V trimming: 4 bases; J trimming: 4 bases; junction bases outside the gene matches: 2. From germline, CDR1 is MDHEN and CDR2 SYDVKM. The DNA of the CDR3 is TGTGCCAGCAGTTGGACAGGGTCCTATGGCTACACCTTC. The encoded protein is CASSWTGSYGYTF.

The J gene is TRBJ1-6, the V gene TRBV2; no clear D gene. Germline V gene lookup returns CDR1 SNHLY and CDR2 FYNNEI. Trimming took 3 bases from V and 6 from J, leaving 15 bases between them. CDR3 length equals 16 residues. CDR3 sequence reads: CASSERGPVFNSPLHF. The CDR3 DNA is TGTGCCAGCAGTGAGCGAGGGCCGGTATTTAATTCACCCCTCCACTTT.

Written as DNA, the CDR3 is TGTGCCATCAGTGGGCCAGGTGATGAAAAACTGTTTTTT. This codes for CAISGPGDEKLFF. The genes are TRBV10-3 and TRBJ1-4; D not resolved. This CDR3 has 13 residues. V gave up 4 bases and J gave up 6 bases, with 9 bases separating them. The germline V gene encodes CDR1 ENHRY and CDR2 SYGVKD.

The CDR3 DNA is TGTGCCAGCAGTTCAGGGACAGGGGGATACAATGAGCAGTTCTTC. Its translation: CASSSGTGGYNEQFF. This rearrangement joins TRBV27 to TRBJ2-1; 11 bases agree with TRBD1. CDR3 size: 15 residues. V lost 4 bases, J lost 4 bases, and 3 bases stayed unmatched. Germline V gives CDR1 MNHEY, CDR2 SMNVEV (reference sequence).

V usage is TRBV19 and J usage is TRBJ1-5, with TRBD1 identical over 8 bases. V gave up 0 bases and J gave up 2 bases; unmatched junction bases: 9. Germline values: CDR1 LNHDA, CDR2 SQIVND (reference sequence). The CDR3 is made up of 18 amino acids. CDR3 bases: TGTGCCAGTAGTATAGATTATATTTCAGGGGGCGGCAATCAGCCCCAGCATTTT. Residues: CASSIDYISGGGNQPQHF.

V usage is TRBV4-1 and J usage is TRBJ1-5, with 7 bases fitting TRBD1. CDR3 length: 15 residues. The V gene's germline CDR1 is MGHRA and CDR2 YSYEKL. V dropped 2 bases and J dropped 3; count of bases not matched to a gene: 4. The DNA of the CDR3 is TGCGCCAGCAGCCAAAGAGGGGGCACCAATCAGCCCCAGCATTTT. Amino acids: CASSQRGGTNQPQHF.

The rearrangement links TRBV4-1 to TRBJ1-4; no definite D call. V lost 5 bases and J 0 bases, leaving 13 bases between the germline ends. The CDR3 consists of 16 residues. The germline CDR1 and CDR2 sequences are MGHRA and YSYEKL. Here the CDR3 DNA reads TGCGCCAGCAGCGAAGGACCCCCCACAACTAATGAAAAACTGTTTTTT. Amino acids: CASSEGPPTTNEKLFF.

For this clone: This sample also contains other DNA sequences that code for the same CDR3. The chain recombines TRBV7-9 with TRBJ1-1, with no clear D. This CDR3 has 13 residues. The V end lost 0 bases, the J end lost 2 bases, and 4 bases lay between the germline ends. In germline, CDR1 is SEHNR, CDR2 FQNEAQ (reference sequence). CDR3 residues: CASSLALNTEAFF. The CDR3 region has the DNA TGTGCCAGCAGCTTAGCGTTAAACACTGAAGCTTTCTTT.

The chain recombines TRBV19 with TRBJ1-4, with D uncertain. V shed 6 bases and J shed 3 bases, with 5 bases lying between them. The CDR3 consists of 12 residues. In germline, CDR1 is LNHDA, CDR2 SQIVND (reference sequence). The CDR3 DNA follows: TGTGCCAGTAGACCCCCTAATGAAAAACTGTTTTTT. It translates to CASRPPNEKLFF.

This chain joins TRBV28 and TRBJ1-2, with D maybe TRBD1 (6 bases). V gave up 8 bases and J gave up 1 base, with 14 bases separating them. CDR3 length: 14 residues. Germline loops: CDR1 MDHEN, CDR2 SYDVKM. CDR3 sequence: CASSRDIRNYGYTF. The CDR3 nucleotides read TGTGCCAGCTCGCGGGACATACGTAACTATGGCTACACCTTC.

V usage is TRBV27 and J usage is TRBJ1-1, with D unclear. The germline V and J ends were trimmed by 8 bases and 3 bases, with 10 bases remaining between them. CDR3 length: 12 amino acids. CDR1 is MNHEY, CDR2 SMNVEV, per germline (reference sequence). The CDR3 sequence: CASDNRYTEAFF. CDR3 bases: TGTGCCAGCGATAATAGATACACTGAAGCTTTCTTT.

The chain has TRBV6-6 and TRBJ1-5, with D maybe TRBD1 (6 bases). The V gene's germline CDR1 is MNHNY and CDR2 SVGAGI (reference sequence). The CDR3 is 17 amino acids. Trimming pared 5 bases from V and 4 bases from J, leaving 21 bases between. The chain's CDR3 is CASSPDLYGGNNQPQHF. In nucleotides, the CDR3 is TGTGCCAGCAGTCCTGATCTATACGGGGGCAATAATCAGCCCCAGCATTTT.

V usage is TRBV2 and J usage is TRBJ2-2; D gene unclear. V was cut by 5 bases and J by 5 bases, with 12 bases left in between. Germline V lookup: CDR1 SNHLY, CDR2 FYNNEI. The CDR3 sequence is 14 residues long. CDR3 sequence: CASSPMYDTGELFF. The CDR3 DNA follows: TGTGCCAGCAGTCCAATGTACGATACCGGGGAGCTGTTTTTT.

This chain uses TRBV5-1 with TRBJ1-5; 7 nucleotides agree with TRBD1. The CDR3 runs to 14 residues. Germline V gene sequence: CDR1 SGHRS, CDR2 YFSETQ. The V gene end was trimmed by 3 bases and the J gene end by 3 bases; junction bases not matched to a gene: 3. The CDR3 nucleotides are TGCGCCAGCAGCTCGGGACAGCCCAATCAGCCCCAGCATTTT. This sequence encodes CASSSGQPNQPQHF.

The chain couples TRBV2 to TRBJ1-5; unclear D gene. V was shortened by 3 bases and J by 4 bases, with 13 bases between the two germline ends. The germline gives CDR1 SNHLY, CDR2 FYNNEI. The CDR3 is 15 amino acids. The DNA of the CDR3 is TGTGCCAGCAGTGAGCATAACACGGATAATCAGCCCCAGCATTTT. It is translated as CASSEHNTDNQPQHF.

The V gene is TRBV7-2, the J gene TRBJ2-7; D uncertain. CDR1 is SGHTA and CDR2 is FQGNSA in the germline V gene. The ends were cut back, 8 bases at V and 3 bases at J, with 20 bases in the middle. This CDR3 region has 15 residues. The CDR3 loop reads CASSPYPLDDYEQYF. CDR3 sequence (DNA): TGTGCCAGCTCCCCGTACCCATTGGACGACTACGAGCAGTACTTC.

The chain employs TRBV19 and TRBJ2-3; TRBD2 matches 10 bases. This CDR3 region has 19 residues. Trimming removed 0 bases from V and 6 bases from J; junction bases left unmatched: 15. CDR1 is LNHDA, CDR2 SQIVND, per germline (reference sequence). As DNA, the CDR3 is TGTGCCAGTAGTATAGATCTGTCCTATTTAGCGGGGGGCTTGGATACGCAGTATTTT. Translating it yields CASSIDLSYLAGGLDTQYF.

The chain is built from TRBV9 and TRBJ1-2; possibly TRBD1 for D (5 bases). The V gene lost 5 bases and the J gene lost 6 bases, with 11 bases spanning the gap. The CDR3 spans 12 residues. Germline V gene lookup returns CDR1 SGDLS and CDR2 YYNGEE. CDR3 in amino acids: CASSGGVNGYTF. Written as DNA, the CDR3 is TGTGCCAGCAGTGGGGGGGTCAATGGCTACACCTTC.

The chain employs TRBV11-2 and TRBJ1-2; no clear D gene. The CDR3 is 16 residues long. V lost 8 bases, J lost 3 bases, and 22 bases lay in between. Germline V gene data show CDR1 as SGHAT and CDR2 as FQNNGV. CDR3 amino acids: CASLGTAPSRDYGYTF. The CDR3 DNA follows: TGTGCCAGCCTTGGAACAGCCCCCTCGAGGGACTATGGCTACACCTTC.

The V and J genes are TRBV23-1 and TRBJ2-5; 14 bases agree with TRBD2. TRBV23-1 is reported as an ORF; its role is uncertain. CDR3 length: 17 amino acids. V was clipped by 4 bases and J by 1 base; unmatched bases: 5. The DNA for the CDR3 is TGCGCCAGCAGTCGGAGACTAGCGGGGGGGAGCCAAGAGACCCAGTACTTC. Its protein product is CASSRRLAGGSQETQYF.

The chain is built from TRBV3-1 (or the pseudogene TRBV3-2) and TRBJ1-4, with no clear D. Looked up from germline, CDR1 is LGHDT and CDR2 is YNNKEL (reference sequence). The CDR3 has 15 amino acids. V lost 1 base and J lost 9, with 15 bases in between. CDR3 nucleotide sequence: TGTGCCAGCAGCCAAGCGGGCAGGAGGGCGAAAAAACTGTTTTTT. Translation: CASSQAGRRAKKLFF.

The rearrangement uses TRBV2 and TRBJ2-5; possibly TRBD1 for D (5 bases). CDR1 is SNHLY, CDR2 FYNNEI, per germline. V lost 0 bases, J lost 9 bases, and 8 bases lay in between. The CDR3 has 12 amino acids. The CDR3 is CASSEAIGAQYF. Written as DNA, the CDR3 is TGTGCCAGCAGTGAAGCAATAGGGGCCCAGTACTTC.

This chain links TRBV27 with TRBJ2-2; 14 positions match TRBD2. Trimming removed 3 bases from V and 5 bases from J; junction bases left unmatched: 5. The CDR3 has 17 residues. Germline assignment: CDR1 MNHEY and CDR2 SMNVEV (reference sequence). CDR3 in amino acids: CASSFSGLAGGTGELFF. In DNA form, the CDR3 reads TGTGCCAGCAGTTTCTCAGGACTAGCGGGGGGAACCGGGGAGCTGTTTTTT.

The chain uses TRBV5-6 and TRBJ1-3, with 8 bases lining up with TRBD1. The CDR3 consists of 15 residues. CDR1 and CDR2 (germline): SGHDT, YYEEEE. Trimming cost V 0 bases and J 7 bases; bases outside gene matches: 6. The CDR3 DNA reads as TGTGCCAGCAGCTTGGTGCAGGGGGCAAGGAACACCATATATTTT. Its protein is CASSLVQGARNTIYF. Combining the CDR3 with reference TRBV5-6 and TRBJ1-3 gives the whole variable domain DAGVTQSPTHLIKTRGQQVTLRCSPKSGHDTVSWYQQALGQGPQFIFQYYEEEERQRGNFPDRFSGHQFPNYSSELNVNALLLGDSALYLCASSLVQGARNTIYFGEGSWLTVV.

This CDR3 is CASRGQGQEKLFF. In nucleotides, the CDR3 is TGTGCCAGCAGGGGACAGGGTCAGGAAAAACTGTTTTTT. The chain recombines TRBV6-5 with TRBJ1-4; 9 bases fit TRBD1. This CDR3 comprises 13 residues. Looked up from germline, CDR1 is MNHEY and CDR2 is SVGAGI. V was pared by 6 bases and J by 8 bases, with 4 bases of the junction left unmatched.

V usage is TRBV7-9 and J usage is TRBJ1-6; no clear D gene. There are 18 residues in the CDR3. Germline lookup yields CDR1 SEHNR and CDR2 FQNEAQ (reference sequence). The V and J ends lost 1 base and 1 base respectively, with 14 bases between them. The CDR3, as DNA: TGTGCCAGCAGCTTAGGGCTGGTACGGGAATCCTATAATTCACCCCTCCACTTT. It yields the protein CASSLGLVRESYNSPLHF.